These 25 T cell receptor beta chains share one sample of origin, sequenced in a study of cytomegalovirus exposure and HLA in healthy donors. Here immunoSEQ multiplex PCR was the method, and the copy in TCRdb shows in-frame clones only, minus some. Of roughly 150,000 clones listed, 70% to 90% were seen once; the top ten hold around 2%. Sequencing was performed on PBMCs. The source of these receptors is a woman aged 18 to 35 in good health and CMV-seronegative.

The V gene is TRBV10-3, the J gene TRBJ2-5; D is perhaps TRBD1 (5 bases). Deletions cut 4 bases from V and 5 bases from J, with 17 bases between. Germline V lookup: CDR1 ENHRY, CDR2 SYGVKD. The CDR3 extends over 15 amino acids. The CDR3 DNA follows: TGTGCCATCAGTGGCGACAGCCGTACGGAGGAGACCCAGTACTTC. Translated: CAISGDSRTEETQYF.

The V and J genes are TRBV5-8 and TRBJ1-4, with D possibly being TRBD1 (6 bases). V was shortened by 0 bases and J by 7 bases, with 13 bases between the two germline ends. CDR1 and CDR2 (germline): SGHTS, YDEGEE. CDR3 size: 15 residues. CDR3 sequence: CASSLDRVKGEKLFF. As DNA, the CDR3 is TGTGCCAGCAGCTTGGACAGGGTGAAAGGTGAAAAACTGTTTTTT.

This clone was recorded only once. Its ends do not fully match the called genes, so a read error is possible. Other nucleotide sequences from this sample produce the same CDR3. This sequence joins TRBV5-1 and TRBJ2-3, with 10 bases fitting TRBD2. The CDR3 length is 15 residues. CDR1 SGHRS and CDR2 YFSETQ come from the germline V gene. The DNA of the CDR3 is TGCGCTAGCAGAGGAAGCGGGAGGGGTTCAGATACGCAGTATTTT. Amino acid sequence: CASRGSGRGSDTQYF.

The genes are TRBV5-6 and TRBJ2-1; D is perhaps TRBD2 (6 bases). Deletions cut 1 base from V and 3 bases from J, with 11 bases between. This CDR3 region has 15 residues. Germline values: CDR1 SGHDT, CDR2 YYEEEE. The CDR3 reads CASSLLVADYNEQFF. CDR3 bases: TGTGCCAGCAGCTTGTTAGTAGCGGACTACAATGAGCAGTTCTTC.

This clone was recorded once. The J gene is TRBJ2-2, the V gene TRBV29-1, with 8 positions matching TRBD1. Trimming cost V 3 bases and J 1 base; bases outside gene matches: 4. The CDR3 is 15 amino acids. CDR1 is SQVTM and CDR2 is ANQGSEA in the germline V gene. The chain's CDR3 is CSVDLGTGNTGELFF. The DNA for the CDR3 is TGCAGCGTTGATCTTGGGACAGGGAACACCGGGGAGCTGTTTTTT.

The V gene is TRBV4-1, the J gene TRBJ1-2; the D gene is possibly TRBD1 (5 bases). The V and J ends lost 0 bases and 7 bases respectively, with 18 bases between them. This CDR3 has 16 amino acids. Germline CDR1 is MGHRA and CDR2 is YSYEKL. The DNA of the CDR3 is TGCGCCAGCAGCCAAGAGGGGGTCGGGGGTAACGGTGGCTACACCTTC. Protein sequence: CASSQEGVGGNGGYTF.

The chain carries TRBV18 and TRBJ2-2; possible D gene TRBD1, 6 bases. Trimming pared 0 bases from V and 4 bases from J, leaving 15 bases between. This CDR3 contains 17 residues. Germline-derived CDR1 and CDR2 are KGHSH and LQKENI. CDR3 sequence reads: CASSPPWAGVFTGELFF. CDR3 bases: TGTGCCAGCTCACCACCGTGGGCAGGGGTGTTCACCGGGGAGCTGTTTTTT. Complete variable domain (other parts from reference TRBV18 and TRBJ2-2): NAGVMQNPRHLVRRRGQEARLRCSPMKGHSHVYWYRQLPEEGLKFMVYLQKENIIDESGMPKERFSAEFPKEGPSILRIQQVVRGDSAAYFCASSPPWAGVFTGELFFGEGSRLTVL.

V is TRBV27 and J is TRBJ1-6, with 9 bases aligning to TRBD1. CDR1 and CDR2 (germline): MNHEY, SMNVEV (reference sequence). The CDR3 loop spans 13 amino acids. After removal of 8 bases from V and 7 bases from J, the junction contained 3 bases not matched to a gene. CDR3 amino acids: CASRDRENSPLHF. The CDR3 DNA reads as TGTGCCAGCCGGGACAGGGAAAATTCACCCCTCCACTTT.

The rearrangement links TRBV7-2 to TRBJ1-3, with D maybe TRBD1 (5 bases). V lost 5 bases to trimming and J lost 0 bases, with 14 bases between them. The CDR3 length is 16 residues. Germline CDR1 SGHTA, CDR2 FQGNSA. CDR3 protein: CASSMGLSLSGNTIYF. CDR3 nucleotide sequence: TGTGCCAGCAGCATGGGACTGTCTCTCTCTGGAAACACCATATATTTT.

The chain combines TRBV6-4 with TRBJ1-3; D unresolved. Trimming left V 7 bases short and J 0 bases short, with 7 bases between. From germline, CDR1 is MRHNA and CDR2 SNTAGT. This CDR3 region has 13 residues. CDR3 bases: TGTGCCAGCATGTTCCACTCTGGAAACACCATATATTTT. It translates to CASMFHSGNTIYF.

The rearrangement joins TRBV10-3 to TRBJ1-6; 12 nucleotides agree with TRBD1. After removal of 2 bases from V and 9 bases from J, the junction contained 5 bases not matched to a gene. The CDR3 is 16 amino acids. Germline CDR1 ENHRY, CDR2 SYGVKD. The CDR3 coding sequence is TGTGCCATCAGTGAGCCGGGACAGGGGGCTGGTTCACCCCTCCACTTT. This sequence encodes CAISEPGQGAGSPLHF.

This clone was counted once. This rearrangement joins TRBV5-4 to TRBJ1-2; possibly TRBD1 for D (6 bases). Trimming left V 1 base short and J 5 bases short, with 12 bases between. CDR1 and CDR2 from the germline V gene are SGHNT and YYREEE (reference sequence). The CDR3 loop spans 14 amino acids. In nucleotides, the CDR3 is TGTGCCAGCAGCTTGACAGGGCCTTATTATGGCTACACCTTC. Amino acid sequence: CASSLTGPYYGYTF.

This clone was counted only a few times. The chain has TRBV5-1 and TRBJ1-5; 7 bases align to TRBD1. Germline loops: CDR1 SGHRS, CDR2 YFSETQ. After removal of 2 bases from V and 11 bases from J, the junction contained 13 bases not matched to a gene. The length of the CDR3 is 15 residues. Here the CDR3 reads CASSFEGQKGGTQHF. CDR3 sequence (DNA): TGCGCCAGCAGCTTTGAGGGACAGAAAGGGGGGACCCAGCATTTT.

This chain links TRBV7-6 with TRBJ2-3; 7 bases align to TRBD2. Trimming cost V 3 bases and J 2 bases; bases outside gene matches: 11. The CDR3 is 17 residues long. Germline lookup yields CDR1 SGHVS and CDR2 FNYEAQ. The CDR3 reads CASSFRAGRNYTDTQYF. For the CDR3, the DNA is TGTGCCAGCAGCTTCCGAGCGGGACGGAATTACACAGATACGCAGTATTTT.

The chain employs TRBV10-1 and TRBJ2-5; D unresolved. CDR3 length: 13 amino acids. With 2 bases removed from V and 2 bases from J, the gap between germline ends came to 6 bases. The V gene's germline CDR1 is WNHNN and CDR2 SYGVQD (reference sequence). CDR3 DNA sequence: TGCGCCAGCAGTGAGCGGGTTCAAGAGACCCAGTACTTC. Translation gives CASSERVQETQYF.

The chain recombines TRBV4-1 with TRBJ2-1; a possible D gene is TRBD2 (6 bases). V lost 2 bases, J lost 7 bases, and 18 bases lay in between. CDR1 is MGHRA and CDR2 is YSYEKL in the germline V gene. The CDR3 covers 16 residues. The CDR3 loop is CASSQSRKAEGNEQFF. The CDR3 nucleotides are TGCGCCAGCAGCCAATCTCGCAAGGCGGAGGGGAATGAGCAGTTCTTC.

V usage is TRBV5-1 and J usage is TRBJ1-4, with 9 bases identical to TRBD1. CDR3 length: 14 residues. Germline V CDR1 and CDR2: SGHRS, YFSETQ. Unmatched junction bases numbered 3, after V lost 4 bases and J lost 5 bases. The CDR3 region is CASSGGTGNEKLFF. CDR3 DNA sequence: TGCGCCAGCAGCGGAGGGACAGGGAATGAAAAACTGTTTTTT.

This chain uses TRBV6-5 with TRBJ2-2; tentative D call: TRBD2 (6 bases). Germline CDR1 and CDR2: MNHEY and SVGAGI. V was shortened by 9 bases and J by 4 bases, with 18 bases between the two germline ends. This CDR3 contains 15 residues. Written as DNA, the CDR3 is TGTGCCAGTTTGGGGGGACTCCAATCCACCGGGGAGCTGTTTTTT. Translated: CASLGGLQSTGELFF.

This chain connects TRBV5-5 to TRBJ2-7, with a weak D call TRBD1 (6 bases). The germline CDR1 and CDR2 sequences are SGHKS and YYEKEE (reference sequence). Trimming took off 0 bases at V and 5 bases at J, with 15 bases between the two ends. This CDR3 spans 15 amino acids. Written as DNA, the CDR3 is TGTGCCAGCAGCTTGGAACAGGGTGGTTGGGACGAGCAGTACTTC. This translates into CASSLEQGGWDEQYF.

The chain joins TRBV11-2 to TRBJ2-5; unclear D gene. Trimming took 5 bases from V and 2 from J, leaving 18 bases between them. The germline V gene has CDR1 SGHAT and CDR2 FQNNGV. This CDR3 contains 16 residues. The CDR3 nucleotides read TGTGCCAGCAGCCCTCGGCGGAGAAGCCAACAAGAGACCCAGTACTTC. Amino acids: CASSPRRRSQQETQYF.

The V gene is TRBV2, the J gene TRBJ1-1; D perhaps matches TRBD1 (5 bases). Germline values: CDR1 SNHLY, CDR2 FYNNEI. The CDR3 covers 15 residues. V lost 4 bases to trimming and J lost 3 bases, with 15 bases between them. Here the CDR3 reads CASSALAGQYTEAFF. Written as DNA, the CDR3 is TGTGCCAGCAGTGCCTTGGCAGGGCAATACACTGAAGCTTTCTTT.

The chain combines TRBV6-5 with TRBJ1-5, with 7 nucleotides matching TRBD1. V lost 6 bases to trimming and J lost 4 bases; unmatched junction nucleotides: 6. The length of the CDR3 is 14 residues. Germline V gene sequence: CDR1 MNHEY, CDR2 SVGAGI. This chain's CDR3 is CASSSGTANQPQHF. The CDR3 nucleotides are TGTGCCAGCAGCTCTGGGACAGCAAATCAGCCCCAGCATTTT.

The chain carries TRBV29-1 and TRBJ2-5; possibly TRBD2 for D (5 bases). Looked up from germline, CDR1 is SQVTM and CDR2 is ANQGSEA. This CDR3 spans 12 amino acids. Trimming shortened V by 5 bases and J by 7 bases, and 14 bases separated the two germline ends. CDR3 coding DNA: TGCAGCGTTATCGGCGCGGGTGGGACCCAGTACTTC. This codes for CSVIGAGGTQYF.

The rearrangement links TRBV9 to TRBJ2-5; the D gene is possibly TRBD2 (5 bases). V was clipped by 0 bases and J by 4 bases, with 10 bases between them. This CDR3 region has 14 residues. Germline CDR1 is SGDLS and CDR2 is YYNGEE. In nucleotides, the CDR3 is TGTGCCAGCAGCGTAGTAGGAGGACGAGAGACCCAGTACTTC. It codes for CASSVVGGRETQYF.

The chain employs TRBV6-5 and TRBJ2-5; a possible D gene is TRBD1 (6 bases). Germline V gives CDR1 MNHEY, CDR2 SVGAGI. The CDR3 is 13 residues long. Trimming took 5 bases from V and 5 from J, leaving 12 bases between them. CDR3 DNA sequence: TGTGCCAGCAGTAGTAGGGGGAAGGAGACCCAGTACTTC. Translation gives CASSSRGKETQYF.